In its sample, the clone carrying this TCR beta chain was seen a few times. TCR beta CDR3 regions were amplified from RNA transcripts. First-round RT-PCR targeting the TCR CDR3 was performed with the HTBI primer set. One entry per CDR3 protein, called by TCRdb with MiXCR from the multiplex PCR reads. The table has 500,000 or so distinct CDR3 sequences, about 15% seen once. This specimen comes from a study of T cells in Graves' hyperthyroidism and ophthalmopathy. Turning to the study itself: At the time of initial diagnosis and before any treatment, peripheral blood was collected.

V was clipped by 4 bases and J by 3 bases, with 14 bases between them. This CDR3 comprises 15 residues. Looked up from germline, CDR1 is MGHRA and CDR2 is YSYEKL. The TCR originated in a woman aged 18-35 years with Graves' ophthalmopathy. This chain uses TRBV4-1 with TRBJ2-3, with D perhaps given as TRBD1 or TRBD2 (5 bases each). Sequenced sample: blood. CDR3 sequence: CASSPGAVATDTQYF. In DNA form, the CDR3 reads TGCGCCAGCAGCCCCGGGGCGGTCGCTACAGATACGCAGTATTTT.